Reported below is one T cell receptor beta chain. The data were taken from a study of shared clonotypes between healthy human individuals. Germline CDR1 is SGDLS and CDR2 is YYNGEE. The ends were cut back, 2 bases at V and 5 bases at J, with 14 bases in the middle. The CDR3 consists of 15 residues. Repertoires were generated with immunoSEQ multiplex PCR, while TCRdb's copy carries only in-frame clones and drops some. The table has roughly 1,600,000 clones, approximately 98.5% seen once; the top ten hold roughly 0.35%. The receptor's source is a man aged 25 to 40 in good health. The chain uses TRBV9 and TRBJ2-1; D possibly corresponds to TRBD1 (5 bases). Input material: naive CD4+ T cells sorted from blood. As for subset: CD45RA+ positively selected. This chain's CDR3 is CASSVIPTVNNEQFF. CDR3 nucleotides: TGTGCCAGCAGCGTTATTCCGACAGTTAACAATGAGCAGTTCTTC.